The clone carrying this T cell receptor beta chain was detected many times. Its antigen is not identified. cDNA was made from approximately 500 ng RNA using alpha and beta constant primers. Each of the alpha and beta chains got its own library through chain-specific third strand synthesis with indices. A roughly 21-cycle PCR with P5s and P7 primers followed a short adapter-adding first PCR. TCRdb ran MiXCR on the 5' RACE reads and lists one entry per CDR3 protein. The repertoire consists of just over 15,000 distinct CDR3 sequences, with approximately 7% occurring once and the leading ten covering around 7.9%. Whole blood was used without fractionation, so all unsorted peripheral T cells were included. Germline loops: CDR1 SQVTM, CDR2 ANQGSEA. V was clipped by 6 bases and J by 8 bases, with 4 bases between them. The CDR3 is 8 amino acids. This entry is derived from a study of HIV-infected patients and healthy controls. Findings of the study overall: Untreated HIV+ repertoires had roughly threefold fewer distinct CDR3s and lower Shannon diversity than healthy controls. No HLA typing of donors was done in this study.

Material for sequencing was blood. This receptor was taken from an adult in good health. The chain links TRBV29-1 to TRBJ1-1; D is undetermined. Here the CDR3 DNA reads TGCAGCGTCCCGGAAGCTTTCTTT. Translation: CSVPEAFF.